The 10 T cell receptor beta chains presented below share a single source sample, sequenced in a study of blood T cell repertoires in COVID-19. Profiling relied on immunoSEQ multiplex PCR, and the TCRdb table lists in-frame clones only, not all of them. The data show under 200,000 clones, roughly 87% seen once. The sequencing sample was made of peripheral blood. These receptors were obtained from a woman between 55 and 75 years old with COVID-19, enrolled during active disease.

The gene calls are TRBV12-3 or TRBV12-4 and TRBJ1-2; TRBD1 is a possible D gene (5 bases). V lost 3 bases and J lost 4, with 9 bases in between. The CDR3 is 13 amino acids. The CDR3 region is CASSLRQSYGYTF. CDR3 DNA sequence: TGTGCCAGCAGTTTGAGACAGAGCTATGGCTACACCTTC.

The chain is built from TRBV30 and TRBJ2-1; 8 bases line up with TRBD2. Germline CDR1 and CDR2: GTSNPN and SVGIG (reference sequence). The J segment lost 4 bases and the V segment lost 1 base, leaving 3 bases of the junction unmatched. The CDR3 loop spans 14 amino acids. CDR3 sequence (DNA): TGTGCCTGGAGTGGCCTAGCGGGTTACAATGAGCAGTTCTTC. As protein: CAWSGLAGYNEQFF. Full variable domain (rest looked up from reference TRBV30 and TRBJ2-1): SQTIHQWPATLVQPVGSPLSLECTVEGTSNPNLYWYRQAAGRGLQLLFYSVGIGQISSEVPQNLSASRPQDRQFILSSKKLLLSDSGFYLCAWSGLAGYNEQFFGPGTRLTVL.

This chain connects TRBV7-2 to TRBJ2-7; the D gene is possibly TRBD2 (5 bases). Per the germline V gene, CDR1 is SGHTA and CDR2 is FQGNSA. Trimming shortened V by 5 bases and J by 7 bases, and 18 bases separated the two germline ends. The CDR3 spans 14 residues. CDR3 protein: CASSPGGTGKEQYF. The DNA of the CDR3 is TGTGCCAGCAGCCCAGGCGGCACCGGGAAGGAGCAGTACTTC.

This chain connects TRBV5-1 to TRBJ2-1; D might be TRBD2 (6 bases). The CDR3 totals 13 residues. V lost 5 bases, J lost 6 bases, and 12 bases lay in between. CDR1 is SGHRS, CDR2 YFSETQ, per germline. CDR3 in DNA: TGCGCCAGCAGTTCTGGAGGGATCAATGAGCAGTTCTTC. Translation: CASSSGGINEQFF.

The chain is built from TRBV7-8 and TRBJ1-3; no firm D call. V was pared by 6 bases and J by 5 bases, with 14 bases between. Per the germline V gene, CDR1 is SGHVS and CDR2 is FQNEAQ. The length of the CDR3 is 14 residues. CDR3 sequence: CASSPGHDRNTIYF. The CDR3 DNA follows: TGTGCCAGCAGTCCTGGGCACGACAGAAACACCATATATTTT.

V and J are TRBV6-6 and TRBJ2-5, with TRBD1 as a possible D gene (5 bases). V lost 3 bases, J lost 2 bases, and 10 bases lay in between. The germline V gene has CDR1 MNHNY and CDR2 SVGAGI (reference sequence). This CDR3 comprises 14 residues. CDR3 in amino acids: CASSYVGVQETQYF. The CDR3 nucleotides read TGTGCCAGCAGTTATGTAGGGGTGCAAGAGACCCAGTACTTC.

V gene TRBV7-9 combines with J gene TRBJ1-1; TRBD1 agrees at 8 bases. This CDR3 is 15 amino acids long. CDR1 is SEHNR and CDR2 is FQNEAQ in the germline V gene (reference sequence). V gave up 6 bases and J gave up 0 bases; unmatched junction bases: 6. The chain's CDR3 is CASRKPGGLNTEAFF. In DNA, the CDR3 is TGTGCCAGCAGGAAACCAGGGGGCCTGAACACTGAAGCTTTCTTT.

The chain combines TRBV5-1 with TRBJ2-2; possible D gene TRBD2, 5 bases. Germline CDR1 SGHRS, CDR2 YFSETQ. V lost 5 bases to trimming and J lost 5 bases, with 13 bases between them. This CDR3 has 14 residues. The CDR3 reads CASRTGDLTGELFF. CDR3 DNA sequence: TGCGCCAGCAGAACCGGGGATCTAACCGGGGAGCTGTTTTTT.

The J gene is TRBJ2-2, the V gene TRBV27; D not resolved. V was cut by 0 bases and J by 7 bases, with 3 bases left in between. CDR3 length: 12 residues. Germline assignment: CDR1 MNHEY and CDR2 SMNVEV (reference sequence). The chain's CDR3 is CASSLSSGELFF. CDR3 sequence (DNA): TGTGCCAGCAGTTTATCTAGCGGGGAGCTGTTTTTT.

The chain links TRBV7-3 to TRBJ1-1, with no clear D. Per germline, CDR1 SGHTA and CDR2 FQGTGA. The CDR3 has 15 amino acids. Trimming took off 6 bases at V and 3 bases at J, with 17 bases between the two ends. The CDR3 DNA reads as TGTGCCAGCAGACCGACCTCTAACAGTCACACTGAAGCTTTCTTT. Translation gives CASRPTSNSHTEAFF.